This T cell receptor (beta chain) was profiled in a study of identical twins (dated by TCRdb to 2015 to 2016). As for the study more broadly: TCR alpha and beta repertoires from monozygotic twins, unrelated adults of various ages and cord blood were deep-sequenced to test whether fetal clonotypes persist. To rule out contamination, replicate twin experiments were performed at different times with different library preparation protocols. The study at large found these results: Compared with coincidental sharing between unrelated individuals, an excess of low generation-probability sequences was observed among out-of-frame TCR alpha sequences shared between twins. Fewer insertions were carried by abundant cord blood beta clonotypes; a weaker similar trend was observed in young adult naive repertoires, while no such trend was observed in memory repertoires. In monozygotic twins, out-of-frame TCR alpha sharing was systematically underestimated by recombination models, although the models agreed with sharing between unrelated individuals. Because the same donors could not be followed over many years, the conclusions depended on cross-sectional statistical analysis. A weaker excess of twin sharing was found in beta out-of-frame sequences because the signal-to-noise ratio was lowered by fewer shared sequences. Zero-insertion analyses could be partly confounded by invariant T cells such as MAIT and iNKT, though diverse VJ usage argued against such confounding for most clonotypes.

Libraries were made using 5' RACE. Sequencer: Illumina HiSeq 2000. A universal primer binding site was added through template switching, and the final cDNA carried a unique molecular identifier so that TCR cDNA molecules could be counted accurately. Specific primers in the conserved constant-segment region were used to synthesize first-strand cDNA for the TCR alpha and beta chains. To control for contamination, every cDNA library was double barcoded, receiving both a SMART-Mk sample barcode and Illumina barcodes. TruSeq adapter sequences, together with Illumina sample barcodes, were added in two successive PCR steps. The Illumina HiSeq platform was used with custom primers to sequence TCR alpha and beta cDNA libraries. The paper's data handling went like this. MiGEC processed the raw reads to extract unique molecular identifiers, while MiXCR was used to determine the CDR3 positions. For each individual, recombination models were inferred using an EM algorithm with the repgenHMM and IGoR tools. The tcR package in R was used for shared clonotype analysis, with sharing normalized by the product of cloneset sizes. To study raw recombination free of thymic and clonal selection effects, out-of-frame nonproductive sequences were analyzed. The public reads were quality trimmed at Q25 with fastp and then assembled into clones with MiXCR by TCRdb, keeping productive beta chains. Rows with one shared CDR3 protein collapse into an entry with the most common genes and DNA. The V and J calls and clone size come from TCRdb's table, not from the authors' own analysis. In this sample the table shows just under 550,000 distinct CDR3 sequences, 15% of which occur a single time. Around 0.4% of the sample goes to the ten largest clones.

All donors were healthy Caucasians. The twin cohort comprised three pairs of female monozygotic twins, all aged about 18 to 29 years. Positive isolation kits from Invitrogen were used to isolate the CD4+ and CD8+ T cell populations. Note on this clonotype: Its antigen target is currently unknown. There are no base qualities to consult, and no much larger clone falls within one base.

This sample also belongs to another study, concerning yellow fever vaccine responses in identical twins. As that second study puts it: The T cell response to vaccination in identical twins was reported by the authors to appear partly convergent and partly personalized. Focusing on identical twins, the study followed the T cell clones that responded to the vaccine, and did so with precision.

The source is a woman aged 18-29 years in good health. Sequenced sample: CD4+ T cells sorted from blood.

The CDR3 region reads CSVRVGIYEQYF. The nucleotide sequence reads TGCAGCGTTAGGGTAGGGATCTACGAGCAGTACTTC. This chain joins TRBV29-1 to TRBJ2-7, with no confident D gene call. The germline ends are 11 bases apart after V is trimmed by 5 bases and J by 3 bases. From the cysteine up to the phenylalanine, the CDR3 has a length of 12 residues. The retained sequence is limited to the CDR3, 36 bases, with the frame set at the first base. The germline V gene provides CDR1 SQVTM and CDR2 ANQGSEA.